Each of the 5 T cell receptor beta chains below was sequenced from the same sample in a study of shared clonotypes between healthy human individuals. The naive CD8 subset, CD45RO-negative cells positively selected for CCR7, excluded terminally differentiated effector memory CD45RA+ cells. TCRdb keeps only in-frame clones here, not all; method: immunoSEQ multiplex PCR. This table has millions of clones, more than 85% appearing once. The sequenced sample consisted of naive CD8+ T cells from PBMCs. The receptor source for this set is a young man in good health. Some clones in this sample may be carry-over from other donors' samples.

The chain links TRBV28 to TRBJ1-5; D unclear. This CDR3 spans 12 amino acids. Germline V CDR1 and CDR2: MDHEN, SYDVKM. Trimming shortened V by 6 bases and J by 7 bases, and 10 bases separated the two germline ends. The CDR3 bases are TGTGCCAGCAGCATCAGCGCCCAGCCCCAGCATTTT. Protein: CASSISAQPQHF.

The chain recombines TRBV5-4 with TRBJ1-2; 8 nucleotides agree with TRBD1. Trimming cost V 0 bases and J 6 bases; bases outside gene matches: 4. The germline CDR1 and CDR2 sequences are SGHNT and YYREEE (reference sequence). CDR3 size: 14 residues. CDR3 bases: TGTGCCAGCAGCTTGGACAGGGGGGGGAATGGCTACACCTTC. Protein: CASSLDRGGNGYTF.

V and J are TRBV11-2 and TRBJ2-7; the D call may be TRBD1 or TRBD2 (5 bases each). Germline V lookup: CDR1 SGHAT, CDR2 FQNNGV. The CDR3 spans 14 residues. Between the trimmed V and J ends, which lost 0 bases and 7 bases, there was a span of 13 bases. The DNA for the CDR3 is TGTGCCAGCAGCTTAGATTGGGGCCCGGGGGAGCAGTACTTC. It codes for CASSLDWGPGEQYF.

The gene calls are TRBV7-9 and TRBJ2-2; tentative D call: TRBD2 (5 bases). The V gene lost 3 bases and the J gene lost 4 bases, with 15 bases spanning the gap. CDR1 and CDR2 (germline): SEHNR, FQNEAQ (reference sequence). The CDR3 runs 16 residues. CDR3 coding DNA: TGTGCCAGCAGCTTCAGACTAAGACGTGGCACCGGGGAGCTGTTTTTT. Amino acids: CASSFRLRRGTGELFF.

The chain has TRBV9 and TRBJ2-7, with TRBD2 identical over 15 bases. CDR3 size: 16 residues. CDR1 and CDR2 from the germline V gene are SGDLS and YYNGEE. The V and J ends lost 3 bases and 4 bases, in that order; junction bases with no gene match: 5. The CDR3 loop reads CASSADGTSGRYEQYF. CDR3 in DNA: TGTGCCAGCAGCGCGGATGGGACTAGCGGGAGGTACGAGCAGTACTTC.